What follows describes a single T cell receptor beta chain. The data are from a study of cytomegalovirus exposure and HLA in healthy donors. J lost 6 bases, V lost 1 base, and 2 bases had no gene match. The CDR3 is 14 residues long. Germline lookup yields CDR1 SGHTA and CDR2 FQGNSA. Use of 60 Vbeta and 13 Jbeta primers characterized the PCR. Assay: immunoSEQ multiplex PCR; the TCRdb copy retains only in-frame clones and omits some. Of some 190,000 clones in the sample, just under 80% are singletons; the top ten hold less than 2%. This clonotype was obtained from a woman in her twenties or thirties in good health and CMV-seronegative. The material sequenced was PBMCs. The rearrangement links TRBV7-2 to TRBJ1-5, with 8 bases matching TRBD1. The CDR3 here is CASSLGTGLQPQHF. CDR3 nucleotides: TGTGCCAGCAGCTTAGGGACAGGGCTTCAGCCCCAGCATTTT.